This T cell receptor (beta chain) was sequenced in a study of blood T cell repertoires in COVID-19. The wider study: Collection of acute and convalescent COVID-19 samples took place in the United States, Italy and Spain. PBMCs, B-cell-depleted T cells, or T cells were the source of the cDNA or gDNA that made up the material.

Original data processing: From reference gene primer amplification, estimates of nucleated cell counts were derived. Repertoires were generated with immunoSEQ multiplex PCR, while TCRdb's copy carries only in-frame clones and drops some. V, J and clone size derive from that table, while D and trimming were established from the DNA sequence. Found here are 150,000 to 200,000 clones, over 80% of them singletons; the top ten hold about 4.9%. Germline CDR1 and CDR2: MDHEN and SYDVKM. This CDR3 is 16 amino acids long. Losses at the gene ends were 1 base for V and 3 bases for J; bases not matched to a gene: 7.

Sequencing was done on a sample of peripheral blood. This chain connects TRBV28 to TRBJ1-1, with TRBD1 matching over 8 bases. This TCR was sampled from a woman in her thirties with acute or convalescent COVID-19. CDR3 residues: CASSLYQGATDTEAFF. DNA of the CDR3: TGTGCCAGCAGTTTATACCAGGGGGCGACGGACACTGAAGCTTTCTTT.